This T cell receptor beta chain stems from a study of control samples from healthy donors and cancer patients. The germline V gene has CDR1 SGDLS and CDR2 YYNGEE. V was pared by 1 base and J by 0 bases, with 11 bases between. CDR3 size: 16 residues. This clone was found a few times. Assay: immunoSEQ multiplex PCR; the TCRdb copy retains only in-frame clones and omits some. The table lists under 55,000 clones, 80% of them singletons. What was sequenced was blood. The sequence derives from a man in his 70s in good health. This chain joins TRBV9 and TRBJ1-3; D not certain. CDR3 in DNA: TGTGCCAGCAGCGTAAAGGGTGATTACTCTGGAAACACCATATATTTT. Its translation is CASSVKGDYSGNTIYF.